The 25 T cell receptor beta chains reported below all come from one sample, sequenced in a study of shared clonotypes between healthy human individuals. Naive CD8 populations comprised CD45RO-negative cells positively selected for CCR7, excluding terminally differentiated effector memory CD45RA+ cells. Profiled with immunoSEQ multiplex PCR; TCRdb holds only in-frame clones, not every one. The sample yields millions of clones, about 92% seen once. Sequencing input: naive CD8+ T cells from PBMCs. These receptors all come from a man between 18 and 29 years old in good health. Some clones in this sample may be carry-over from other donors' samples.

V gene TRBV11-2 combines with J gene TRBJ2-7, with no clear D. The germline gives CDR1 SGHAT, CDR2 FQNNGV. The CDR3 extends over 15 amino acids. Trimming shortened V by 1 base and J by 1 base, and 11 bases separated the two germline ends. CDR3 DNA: TGTGCCAGCAGCTTAGTTCGGCACAGTTCCTACGAGCAGTACTTC. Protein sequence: CASSLVRHSSYEQYF.

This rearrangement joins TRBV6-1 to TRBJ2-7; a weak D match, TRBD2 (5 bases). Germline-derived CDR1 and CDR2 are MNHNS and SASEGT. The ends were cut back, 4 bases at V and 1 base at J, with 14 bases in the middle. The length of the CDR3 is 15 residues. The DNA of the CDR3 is TGTGCCAGCAGTGTTGGTAGCGATTCATCCTACGAGCAGTACTTC. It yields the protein CASSVGSDSSYEQYF.

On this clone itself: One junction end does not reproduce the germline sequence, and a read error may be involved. The CDR3 here is CAQGTDTQYF. Written as DNA, the CDR3 is TGTGCCCAAGGCACGGATACGCAGTATTTT. The rearrangement links TRBV2 to TRBJ2-3, with D unclear. CDR1 and CDR2 from the germline V gene are SNHLY and FYNNEI. CDR3 size: 10 residues. The whole variable domain, remainder taken from reference TRBV2 and TRBJ2-3, is EPEVTQTPSHQVTQMGQEVILRCVPISNHLYFYWYRQILGQKVEFLVSFYNNEISEKSEIFDDQFSVERPDGSNFTLKIRSTKLEDSAMYFCAQGTDTQYFGPGTRLTVL.

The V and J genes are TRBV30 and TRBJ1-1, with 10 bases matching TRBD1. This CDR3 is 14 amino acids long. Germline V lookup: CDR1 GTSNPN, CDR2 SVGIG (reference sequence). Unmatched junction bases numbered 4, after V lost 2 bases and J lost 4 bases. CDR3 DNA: TGTGCCTGGAGTACCGGGACAGGGGTCACTGAAGCTTTCTTT. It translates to CAWSTGTGVTEAFF.

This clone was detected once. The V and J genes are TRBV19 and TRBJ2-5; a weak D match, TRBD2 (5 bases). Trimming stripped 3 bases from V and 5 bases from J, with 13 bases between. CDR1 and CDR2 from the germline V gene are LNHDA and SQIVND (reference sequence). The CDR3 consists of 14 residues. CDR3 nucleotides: TGTGCCAGTAGTATGGTATCCGGGGAGGAGACCCAGTACTTC. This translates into CASSMVSGEETQYF. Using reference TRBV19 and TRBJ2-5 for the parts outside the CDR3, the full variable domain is DGGITQSPKYLFRKEGQNVTLSCEQNLNHDAMYWYRQDPGQGLRLIYYSQIVNDFQKGDIAEGYSVSREKKESFPLTVTSAQKNPTAFYLCASSMVSGEETQYFGPGTRLLVL.

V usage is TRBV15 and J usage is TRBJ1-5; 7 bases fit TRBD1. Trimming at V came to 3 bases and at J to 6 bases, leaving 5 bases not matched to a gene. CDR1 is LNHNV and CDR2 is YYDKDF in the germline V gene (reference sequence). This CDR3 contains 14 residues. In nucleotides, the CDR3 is TGTGCCACCAGCAGGTACAGGGGCCCTCAGCCCCAGCATTTT. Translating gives CATSRYRGPQPQHF.

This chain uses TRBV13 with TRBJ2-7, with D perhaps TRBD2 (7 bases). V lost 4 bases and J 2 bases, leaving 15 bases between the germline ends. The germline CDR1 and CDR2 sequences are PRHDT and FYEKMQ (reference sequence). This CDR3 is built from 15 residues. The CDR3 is CASSSRRGAAYEQYF. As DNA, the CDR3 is TGTGCCAGCAGCTCGCGACGGGGGGCTGCCTACGAGCAGTACTTC.

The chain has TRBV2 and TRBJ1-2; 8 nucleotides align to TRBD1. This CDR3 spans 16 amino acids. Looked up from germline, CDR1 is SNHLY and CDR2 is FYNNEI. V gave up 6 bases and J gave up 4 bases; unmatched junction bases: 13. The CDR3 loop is CASREKDRELIYGYTF. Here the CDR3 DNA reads TGTGCCAGCAGAGAAAAGGACAGGGAGCTTATCTATGGCTACACCTTC. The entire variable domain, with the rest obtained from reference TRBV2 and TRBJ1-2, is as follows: EPEVTQTPSHQVTQMGQEVILRCVPISNHLYFYWYRQILGQKVEFLVSFYNNEISEKSEIFDDQFSVERPDGSNFTLKIRSTKLEDSAMYFCASREKDRELIYGYTFGSGTRLTVV.

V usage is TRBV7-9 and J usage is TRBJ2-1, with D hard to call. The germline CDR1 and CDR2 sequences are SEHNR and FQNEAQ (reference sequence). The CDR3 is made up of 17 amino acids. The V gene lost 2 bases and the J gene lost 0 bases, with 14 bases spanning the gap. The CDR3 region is CASSLLRAQSSYNEQFF. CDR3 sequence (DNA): TGTGCCAGCAGCTTACTTAGGGCCCAGAGCTCCTACAATGAGCAGTTCTTC.

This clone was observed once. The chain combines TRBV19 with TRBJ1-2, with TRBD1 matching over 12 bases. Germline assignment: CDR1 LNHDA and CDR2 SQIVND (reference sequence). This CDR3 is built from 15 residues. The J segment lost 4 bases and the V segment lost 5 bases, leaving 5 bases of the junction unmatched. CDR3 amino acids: CASSPGQGAVYGYTF. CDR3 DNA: TGTGCCAGTAGTCCGGGACAGGGGGCCGTCTATGGCTACACCTTC.

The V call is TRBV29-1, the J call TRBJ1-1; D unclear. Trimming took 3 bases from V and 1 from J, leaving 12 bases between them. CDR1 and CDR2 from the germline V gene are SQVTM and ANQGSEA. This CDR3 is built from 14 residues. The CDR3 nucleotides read TGCAGCGTTGACCCGCATGCTGGGAACACTGAAGCTTTCTTT. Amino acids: CSVDPHAGNTEAFF.

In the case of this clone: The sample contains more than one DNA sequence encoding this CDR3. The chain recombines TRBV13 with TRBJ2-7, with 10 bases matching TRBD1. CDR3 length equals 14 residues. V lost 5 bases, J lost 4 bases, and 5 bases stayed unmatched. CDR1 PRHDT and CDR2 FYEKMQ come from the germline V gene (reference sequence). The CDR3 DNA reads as TGTGCCAGCAGCCTCGGGGACAGGGGTTACGAGCAGTACTTC. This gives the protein CASSLGDRGYEQYF.

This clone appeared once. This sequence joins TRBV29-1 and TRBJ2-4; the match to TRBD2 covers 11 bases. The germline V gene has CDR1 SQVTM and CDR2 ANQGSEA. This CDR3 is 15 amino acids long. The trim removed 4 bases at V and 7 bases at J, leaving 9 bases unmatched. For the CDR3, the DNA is TGCAGCGTTGTAATAGCGGGAGGGCCCGCTAACATTCAGTACTTC. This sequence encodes CSVVIAGGPANIQYF.

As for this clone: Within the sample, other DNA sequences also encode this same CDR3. The CDR3 coding sequence is TGTGCCAGCAGTGTGGCAGCGAACACCGGGGAGCTGTTTTTT. Residues: CASSVAANTGELFF. The gene calls are TRBV2 and TRBJ2-2; the D is unclear. The CDR3 has 14 residues. CDR1 and CDR2 from the germline V gene are SNHLY and FYNNEI. Trimming stripped 4 bases from V and 0 bases from J, with 6 bases between.

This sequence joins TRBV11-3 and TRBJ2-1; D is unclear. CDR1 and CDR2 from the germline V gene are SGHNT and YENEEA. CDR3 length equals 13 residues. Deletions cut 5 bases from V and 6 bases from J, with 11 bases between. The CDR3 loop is CASSGRLGNEQFF. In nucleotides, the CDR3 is TGTGCCAGCAGCGGGCGGCTTGGCAATGAGCAGTTCTTC.

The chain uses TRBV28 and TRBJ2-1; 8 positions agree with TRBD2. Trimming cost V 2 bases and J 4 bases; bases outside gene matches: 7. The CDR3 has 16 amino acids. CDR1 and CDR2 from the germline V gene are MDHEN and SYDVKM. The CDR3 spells CASSLVASGLYNEQFF. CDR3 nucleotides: TGTGCCAGCAGTTTAGTGGCTAGCGGGTTATACAATGAGCAGTTCTTC.

The CDR3 reads CASSSLQGPGELFF. CDR3 coding DNA: TGTGCCAGCAGCTCATTACAGGGGCCCGGGGAGCTGTTTTTT. The V gene is TRBV11-2, the J gene TRBJ2-2; 7 positions match TRBD1. The CDR3 length is 14 residues. V was clipped by 4 bases and J by 6 bases; unmatched bases: 5. CDR1 and CDR2 (germline): SGHAT, FQNNGV.

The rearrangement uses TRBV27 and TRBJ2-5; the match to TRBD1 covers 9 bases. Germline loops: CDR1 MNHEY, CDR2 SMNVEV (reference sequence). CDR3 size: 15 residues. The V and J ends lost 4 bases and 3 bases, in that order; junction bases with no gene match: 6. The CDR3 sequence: CASSSWTGVEETQYF. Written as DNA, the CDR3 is TGTGCCAGCAGTTCGTGGACAGGGGTGGAAGAGACCCAGTACTTC.

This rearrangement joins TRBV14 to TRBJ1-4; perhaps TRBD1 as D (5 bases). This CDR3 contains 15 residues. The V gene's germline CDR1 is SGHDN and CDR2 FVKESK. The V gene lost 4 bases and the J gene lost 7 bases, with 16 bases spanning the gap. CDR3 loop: CASSPGTSRAEKLFF. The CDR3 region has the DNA TGTGCCAGCAGCCCGGGGACCTCTCGAGCTGAAAAACTGTTTTTT.

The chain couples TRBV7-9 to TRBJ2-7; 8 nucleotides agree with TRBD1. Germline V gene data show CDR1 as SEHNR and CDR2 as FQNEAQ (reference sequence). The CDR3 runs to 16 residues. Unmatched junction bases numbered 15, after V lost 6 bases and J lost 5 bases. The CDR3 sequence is CASRDATGTGSHEQYF. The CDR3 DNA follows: TGTGCCAGCAGAGATGCAACCGGGACAGGTTCCCACGAGCAGTACTTC.

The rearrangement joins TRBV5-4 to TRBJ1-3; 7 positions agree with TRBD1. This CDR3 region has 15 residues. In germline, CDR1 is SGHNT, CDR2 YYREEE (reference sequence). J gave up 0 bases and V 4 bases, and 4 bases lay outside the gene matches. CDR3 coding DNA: TGTGCCAGCAGCGGAGACAGGGACTCTGGAAACACCATATATTTT. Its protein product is CASSGDRDSGNTIYF.

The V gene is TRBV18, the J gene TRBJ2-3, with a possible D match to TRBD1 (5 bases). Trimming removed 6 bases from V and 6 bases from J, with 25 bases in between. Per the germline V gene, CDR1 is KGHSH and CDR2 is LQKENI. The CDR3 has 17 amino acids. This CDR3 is CASSPGQGFGYGDTQYF. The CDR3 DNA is TGTGCCAGCTCTCCAGGGCAAGGGTTTGGGTACGGCGATACGCAGTATTTT.

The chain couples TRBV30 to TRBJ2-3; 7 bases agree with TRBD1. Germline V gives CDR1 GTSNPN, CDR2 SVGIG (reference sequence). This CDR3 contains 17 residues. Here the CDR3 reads CAYRDLRGTSNTDTQYF. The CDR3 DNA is TGTGCTTACCGGGACCTCAGGGGGACCTCCAACACAGATACGCAGTATTTT.

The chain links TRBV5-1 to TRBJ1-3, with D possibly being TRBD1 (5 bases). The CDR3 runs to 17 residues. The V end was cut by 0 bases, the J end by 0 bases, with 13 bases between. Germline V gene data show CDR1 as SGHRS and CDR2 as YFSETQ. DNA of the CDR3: TGCGCCAGCAGCTTGGCCGCCAGGGTGGGCTCTGGAAACACCATATATTTT. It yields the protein CASSLAARVGSGNTIYF.

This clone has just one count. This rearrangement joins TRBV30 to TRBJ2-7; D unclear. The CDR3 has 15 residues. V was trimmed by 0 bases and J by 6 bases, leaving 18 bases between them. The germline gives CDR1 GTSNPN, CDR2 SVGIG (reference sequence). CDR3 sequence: CAWSVRAPDRLEQYF. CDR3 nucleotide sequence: TGTGCCTGGAGTGTAAGGGCACCCGATCGACTCGAGCAGTACTTC.